Listed here are 11 T cell receptor beta chains from one sample, sequenced in a study of CD8 T cells in Susac syndrome. Random hexamers served to reverse transcribe roughly 0.45 to 1 ug RNA. TCRdb re-derived calls from the immunoSEQ multiplex PCR reads in MiXCR, one entry per CDR3 protein. The data show around 99,000 distinct CDR3 sequences, with about 96% seen just once and 0.096% held by the top ten. The sample comprised CD4+ T cells from PBMCs. These receptors all come from a human donor in good health.

V and J are TRBV6-2 or TRBV6-3 and TRBJ2-1; TRBD2 agrees at 7 bases. Germline trimming cut 2 bases from V and 5 bases from J; bases unmatched to any gene: 18. The CDR3 is 19 residues long. The germline V gene has CDR1 MNHEY and CDR2 SVGEGT. The chain's CDR3 is CASSYEYYVAGDMDNEQFF. For the CDR3, the DNA is TGTGCCAGCAGTTACGAGTACTATGTGGCGGGAGATATGGACAATGAGCAGTTCTTC.

The genes are TRBV30 and TRBJ2-5, with D perhaps TRBD2 (6 bases). V shed 0 bases and J shed 1 base, with 9 bases lying between them. Per germline, CDR1 GTSNPN and CDR2 SVGIG (reference sequence). The CDR3 consists of 14 residues. The CDR3 DNA sequence: TGTGCCTGGAGTGTGACTAGTTCCCAAGAGACCCAGTACTTC. It specifies CAWSVTSSQETQYF.

The chain is built from TRBV11-2 and TRBJ2-5, with no clear D. V lost 7 bases to trimming and J lost 4 bases, with 7 bases between them. Germline values: CDR1 SGHAT, CDR2 FQNNGV. This CDR3 spans 11 amino acids. In DNA, the CDR3 is TGTGCCAGCACCCCCGGAGAGACCCAGTACTTC. This gives the protein CASTPGETQYF.

The chain recombines TRBV24-1 with TRBJ2-3; 9 bases are a match to TRBD1. Germline V lookup: CDR1 KGHDR, CDR2 SFDVKD. The V segment lost 5 bases and the J segment 5 bases; nucleotides outside the gene matches: 4. The CDR3 runs to 14 residues. CDR3 region: CATSGADRGDTQYF. The CDR3 region has the DNA TGTGCCACCAGTGGGGCGGACAGGGGAGATACGCAGTATTTT.

The chain employs TRBV20-1 and TRBJ1-4; 10 bases match TRBD1. The CDR3 sequence is 14 residues long. The germline gives CDR1 DFQATT, CDR2 SNEGSKA (reference sequence). V shed 5 bases, J shed 8 bases, and the junction held 8 bases outside the gene matches. The DNA for the CDR3 is TGCAGTGCTCTAGTGGGGACAGGGGACGAAAAACTGTTTTTT. Its protein product is CSALVGTGDEKLFF.

The rearrangement joins TRBV7-9 to TRBJ2-1; possibly TRBD1 for D (6 bases). The V gene lost 5 bases and the J gene lost 9 bases, with 17 bases spanning the gap. Germline CDR1 is SEHNR and CDR2 is FQNEAQ (reference sequence). The CDR3 length is 14 residues. The CDR3 region is CASSPHGTSSEQFF. As DNA, the CDR3 is TGTGCCAGCAGCCCCCACGGGACATCGAGTGAGCAGTTCTTC.

The chain carries TRBV4-1 and TRBJ2-3; D remains ambiguous. There are 12 residues in the CDR3. V was clipped by 4 bases and J by 6 bases, with 8 bases between them. Germline CDR1 and CDR2: MGHRA and YSYEKL. In DNA, the CDR3 is TGCGCCAGCAGCCGTATCGCGGATACGCAGTATTTT. It is translated as CASSRIADTQYF.

The chain couples TRBV18 to TRBJ2-5, with D unresolved. From germline, CDR1 is KGHSH and CDR2 LQKENI. The CDR3 runs 14 residues. The ends were cut back, 0 bases at V and 1 base at J, with 6 bases in the middle. CDR3 DNA: TGTGCCAGCTCACCACCGGGAATCCAAGAGACCCAGTACTTC. It specifies CASSPPGIQETQYF.

The chain combines TRBV5-4 with TRBJ2-7; possible D gene TRBD2, 5 bases. The CDR3 is made up of 14 amino acids. In germline, CDR1 is SGHNT, CDR2 YYREEE (reference sequence). Deletions cut 0 bases from V and 4 bases from J, with 11 bases between. This CDR3 is CASSLGRGRYEQYF. CDR3 DNA sequence: TGTGCCAGCAGCTTGGGACGGGGTCGGTACGAGCAGTACTTC. Full variable domain (remainder filled in from reference TRBV5-4 and TRBJ2-7): ETGVTQSPTHLIKTRGQQVTLRCSSQSGHNTVSWYQQALGQGPQFIFQYYREEENGRGNFPPRFSGLQFPNYSSELNVNALELDDSALYLCASSLGRGRYEQYFGPGTRLTVT.

The V and J genes are TRBV29-1 and TRBJ2-5, with 7 bases aligning to TRBD1. CDR1 is SQVTM, CDR2 ANQGSEA, per germline. The CDR3 spans 15 residues. V shed 6 bases and J 0 bases; nucleotides not matched to a gene: 10. DNA for the CDR3: TGCAGCGTGCTGAAAGGGGGCACGTACCAAGAGACCCAGTACTTC. Translation: CSVLKGGTYQETQYF.

This chain joins TRBV12-3 or TRBV12-4 and TRBJ1-3; D call uncertain. The CDR3 is made up of 17 amino acids. V shed 3 bases and J shed 0 bases, with 15 bases lying between them. CDR3 coding DNA: TGTGCCAGCAGTTTCCCGGGGAGGCCTAGCTCTGGAAACACCATATATTTT. Translation gives CASSFPGRPSSGNTIYF.